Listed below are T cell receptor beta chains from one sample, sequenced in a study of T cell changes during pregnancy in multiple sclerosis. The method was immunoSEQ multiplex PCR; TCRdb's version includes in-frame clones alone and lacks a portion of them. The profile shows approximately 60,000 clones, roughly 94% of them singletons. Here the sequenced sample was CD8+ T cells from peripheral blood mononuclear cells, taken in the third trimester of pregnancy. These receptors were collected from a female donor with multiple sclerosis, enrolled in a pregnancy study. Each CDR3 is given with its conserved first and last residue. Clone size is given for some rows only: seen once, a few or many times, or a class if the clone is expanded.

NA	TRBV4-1	CASSQGGQGASQPQHF
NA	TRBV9	CASSLGQHTEAFF
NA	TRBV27	CASSLSLALDTQYF
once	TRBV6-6	CASSYVLQGHNNEQFF
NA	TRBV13	CASSTGRAPQPQHF
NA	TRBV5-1	CASSLERIRGFGDEQYF
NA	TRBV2	CARGLAMNTDTQYF
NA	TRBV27	CASSLGTAYEQYF
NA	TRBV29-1	CSVYNQGHAGELFF
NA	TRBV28	CASSPPSAGGRDQETQYF
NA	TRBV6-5	CASSNLPQGNYGYTF
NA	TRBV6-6	CASSYSNLEYTGELFF
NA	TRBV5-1	CASCRGRDYSRTDTQYF
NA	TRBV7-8	CASSLGVAGSYEQYF
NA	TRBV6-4	CASSEGAPTYGYTF
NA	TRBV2	CASSEGTSGRSEQFF
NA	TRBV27	CASSTAGGPYEQYF
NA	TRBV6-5	CASSSAWRELSEQYF
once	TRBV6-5	CASSRGGENTEAFF
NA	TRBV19	CASNSRQGAFYTQYF
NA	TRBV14	CASSERVVAGAKNIQYF
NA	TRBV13	CASSSNGELGEAFF
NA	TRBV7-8	CASSRGYEQYF
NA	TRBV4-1	CASSQNIISYEQYF
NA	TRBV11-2	CASSLFVGGIETQYF
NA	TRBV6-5	CASSYARDTQAYTF
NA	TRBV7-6	CASSNHLAGTGYEQYF
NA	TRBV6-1	CASKPREVGQETQYF
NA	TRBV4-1	CASSPRPSYEQYF
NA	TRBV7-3	CASSPGTSGNEQFF
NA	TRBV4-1	CASSPGLAGGADTQYF
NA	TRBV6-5	CASSYSSRGTDTQYF
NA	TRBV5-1	CASSLGQGADEQYF
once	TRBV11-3	CASSSRGGNTEAFF
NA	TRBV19	CASSLPGQTYEQYF
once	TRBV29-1	CSGTGTVYPYEQYF
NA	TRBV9	CASSGGTVSGNTIYF
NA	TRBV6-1	CASRGENYGYTF
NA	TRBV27	CASSRDRDYGYTF
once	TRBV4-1	CASSPTGTGAYEQYF
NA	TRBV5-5	CASSLGEGVTYNEQFF
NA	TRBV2	CASSHHGTSGAARDYEQYF
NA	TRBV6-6	CASSLGPSTQYF
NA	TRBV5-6	CASSRGTGELFF
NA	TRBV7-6	CASSSGPGAYNEQFF
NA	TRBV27	CASSQRRGQPDYGYTF
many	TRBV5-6	CASSLGTGGLEQYF
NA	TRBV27	CASSLLTSGRGSYNEQFF
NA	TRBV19	CASTLSSYNEQFF
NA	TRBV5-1	CASSYWGLSTDTQYF
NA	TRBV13	CASSSRAGSTDTQYF
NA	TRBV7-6	CASSLGPSGLAYEQYF
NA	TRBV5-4	CASSLAGAGGRGHNEQFF
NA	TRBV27	CASSQPTGAGANVLTF
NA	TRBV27	CASSLAGANEKLFF
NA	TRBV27	CASSLSTGGTDTQYF
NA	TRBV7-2	CASNPLPGLAGGGNEQFF
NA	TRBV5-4	CASSLFSRDTPNTEAFF
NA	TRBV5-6	CASSLAMGGRNTEAFF